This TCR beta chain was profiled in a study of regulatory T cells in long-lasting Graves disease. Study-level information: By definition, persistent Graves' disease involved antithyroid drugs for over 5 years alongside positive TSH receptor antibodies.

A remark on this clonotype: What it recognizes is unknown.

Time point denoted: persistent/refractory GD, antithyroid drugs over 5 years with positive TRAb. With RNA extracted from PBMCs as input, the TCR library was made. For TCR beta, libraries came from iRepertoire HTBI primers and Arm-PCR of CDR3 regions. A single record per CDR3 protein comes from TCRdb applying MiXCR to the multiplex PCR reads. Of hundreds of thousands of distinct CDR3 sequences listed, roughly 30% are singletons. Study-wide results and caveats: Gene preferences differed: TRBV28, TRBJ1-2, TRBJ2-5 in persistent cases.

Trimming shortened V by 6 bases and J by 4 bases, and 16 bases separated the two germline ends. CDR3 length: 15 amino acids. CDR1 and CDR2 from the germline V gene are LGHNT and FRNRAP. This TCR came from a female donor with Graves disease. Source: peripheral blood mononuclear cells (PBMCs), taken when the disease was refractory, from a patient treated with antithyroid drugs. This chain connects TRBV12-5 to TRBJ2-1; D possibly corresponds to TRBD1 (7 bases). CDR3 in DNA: TGTGCTAGTGGACTAGGACAGGCGGGGTACAATGAGCAGTTCTTC. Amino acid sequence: CASGLGQAGYNEQFF.